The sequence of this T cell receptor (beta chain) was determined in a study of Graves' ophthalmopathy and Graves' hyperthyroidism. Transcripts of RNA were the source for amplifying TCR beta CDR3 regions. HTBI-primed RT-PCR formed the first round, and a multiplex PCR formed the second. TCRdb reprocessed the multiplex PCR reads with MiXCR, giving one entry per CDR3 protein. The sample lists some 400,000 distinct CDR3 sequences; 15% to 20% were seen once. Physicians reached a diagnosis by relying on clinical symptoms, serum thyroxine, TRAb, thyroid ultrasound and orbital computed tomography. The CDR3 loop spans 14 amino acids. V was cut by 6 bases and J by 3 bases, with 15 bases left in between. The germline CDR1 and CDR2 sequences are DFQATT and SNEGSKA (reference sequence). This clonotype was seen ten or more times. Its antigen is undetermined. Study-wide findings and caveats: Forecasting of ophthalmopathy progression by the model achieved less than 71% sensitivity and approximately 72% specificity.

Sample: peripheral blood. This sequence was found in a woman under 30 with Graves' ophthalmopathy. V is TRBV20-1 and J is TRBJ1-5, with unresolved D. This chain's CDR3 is CSALSHGSNQPQHF. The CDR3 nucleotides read TGCAGTGCCCTCTCACACGGGTCCAATCAGCCCCAGCATTTT.